The 3 T cell receptor beta chains presented below share a single source sample, sequenced in a study of cytomegalovirus exposure and HLA in healthy donors. Amplification used 60 Vbeta primers and 13 Jbeta primers. Only in-frame clones appear in the TCRdb table, and some are missing; sequencing was by immunoSEQ multiplex PCR. The sample lists around 170,000 clones, about 82% seen once, with 1.5% to 2% in the top ten. Material: PBMCs. The receptors were sampled from a man aged 18 to 29 in good health and CMV-seronegative.

The V gene is TRBV4-1, the J gene TRBJ1-1, with 8 bases that match TRBD1. From germline, CDR1 is MGHRA and CDR2 YSYEKL. Trimming removed 0 bases from V and 0 bases from J; junction bases left unmatched: 9. The CDR3 sequence is 18 residues long. The CDR3 nucleotides are TGCGCCAGCAGCCAAGATCGGGGTAGGACAGGGCTGAACACTGAAGCTTTCTTT. It encodes CASSQDRGRTGLNTEAFF.

V and J are TRBV29-1 and TRBJ1-1; the match to TRBD1 covers 7 bases. V was pared by 4 bases and J by 6 bases, with 5 bases of the junction left unmatched. Looked up from germline, CDR1 is SQVTM and CDR2 is ANQGSEA. The CDR3 is 12 residues long. CDR3 sequence reads: CSVGGTAPEAFF. CDR3 bases: TGCAGCGTTGGAGGGACAGCCCCTGAAGCTTTCTTT.

The chain recombines TRBV5-1 with TRBJ1-1, with D possibly TRBD1 on 5 matching bases. The V gene lost 5 bases and the J gene lost 11 bases, with 19 bases spanning the gap. Germline CDR1 SGHRS, CDR2 YFSETQ. This CDR3 spans 13 amino acids. The CDR3 loop reads CASSREGGRGAFF. The CDR3, as DNA: TGCGCCAGCAGTAGAGAAGGAGGGAGGGGCGCTTTCTTT.